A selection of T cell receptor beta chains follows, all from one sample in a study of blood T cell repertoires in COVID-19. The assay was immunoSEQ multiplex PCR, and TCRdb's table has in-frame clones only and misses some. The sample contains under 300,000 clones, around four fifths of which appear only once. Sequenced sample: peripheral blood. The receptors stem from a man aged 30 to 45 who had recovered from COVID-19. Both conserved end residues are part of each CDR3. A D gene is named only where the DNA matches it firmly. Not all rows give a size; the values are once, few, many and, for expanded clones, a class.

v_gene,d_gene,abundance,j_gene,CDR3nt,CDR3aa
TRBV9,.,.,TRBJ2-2,TGTGCCAGCAGCGTAGGGCCAGAGGGCGCCGGGGAGCTGTTTTTT,CASSVGPEGAGELFF
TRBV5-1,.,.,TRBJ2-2,TGCGCCAGCAGCTTGGGCAGGGTAAACACCGGGGAGCTGTTTTTT,CASSLGRVNTGELFF
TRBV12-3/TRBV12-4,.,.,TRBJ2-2,TGTGCCAGCAGTGGACAGATGCCCGGGGAGCTGTTTTTT,CASSGQMPGELFF
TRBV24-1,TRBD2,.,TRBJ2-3,TGTGCCACCAGTCGCGGTAGCGGGCTTAACACAGATACGCAGTATTTT,CATSRGSGLNTDTQYF
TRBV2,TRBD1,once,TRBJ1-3,TGTGCCAGCCCTGGACAGGGATCGGACACCATATATTTT,CASPGQGSDTIYF
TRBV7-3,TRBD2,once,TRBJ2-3,TGTGCCAGCAGCGCCAGCGGGGGGCGGGGAGATACGCAGTATTTT,CASSASGGRGDTQYF
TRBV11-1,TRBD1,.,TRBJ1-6,TGTGCCAGCAGCACCGGGACAGCATATAATTCACCCCTCCACTTT,CASSTGTAYNSPLHF
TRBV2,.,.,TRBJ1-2,TGTGCCAGCAGTGAAGGTAGCAGAGTGGTGTATGGCTACACCTTC,CASSEGSRVVYGYTF
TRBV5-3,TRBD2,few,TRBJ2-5,TGTGCCAGAAGAAACGGACTAGCAGTTGGGGAGACCCAGTACTTC,CARRNGLAVGETQYF
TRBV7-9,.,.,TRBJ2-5,TGTGCCAGCAGCTTCGCTCAGACGGGGACCCAGTACTTC,CASSFAQTGTQYF
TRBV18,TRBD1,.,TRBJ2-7,TGTGCCAGCTCTGGCAGGGGGCTGAGCGAGCAGTACTTC,CASSGRGLSEQYF
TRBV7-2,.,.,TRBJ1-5,TGTGCCAGCAGCCCCCAGGGTGATCAGCCCCAGCATTTT,CASSPQGDQPQHF
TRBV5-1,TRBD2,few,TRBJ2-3,TGCGCCAGCTCTCTAGCGGGGTCAGATACGCAGTATTTT,CASSLAGSDTQYF
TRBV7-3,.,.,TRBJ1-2,TGTGCCAGCAGCGCCACCCCTGGGGCTAGCTATGGCTACACCTTC,CASSATPGASYGYTF
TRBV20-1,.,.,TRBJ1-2,TGCAGTTTAGACAGACTCTATGGCTACACCTTC,CSLDRLYGYTF
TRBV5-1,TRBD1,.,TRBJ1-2,TGCGCCAGCAGCTTGGATGGACAGGGCTATGGCTACACCTTC,CASSLDGQGYGYTF
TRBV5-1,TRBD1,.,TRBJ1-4,TGCGCCAGCAGCTTAGGGGGCTTCTATGAAAAACTGTTTTTT,CASSLGGFYEKLFF
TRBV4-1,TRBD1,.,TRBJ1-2,TGCGCCAGCAGCCAAGGCCTTCGGGACAGGGAGAATGGCTACACCTTC,CASSQGLRDRENGYTF
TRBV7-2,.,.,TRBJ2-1,TGTGCCAGCAGCTTGGCTACAGCACGCCATGAGCAGTTCTTC,CASSLATARHEQFF
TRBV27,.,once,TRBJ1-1,TGTGCCAGCAGTTTTGCTTCCTTACAGGGTCGGACTGAAGCTTTCTTT,CASSFASLQGRTEAFF
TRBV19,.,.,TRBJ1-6,TGTGCCAGTAGCGACGGACTGGCTAATTATAATTCACCCCTCCACTTT,CASSDGLANYNSPLHF
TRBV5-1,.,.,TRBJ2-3,TGCGCCAGCAGCCCGGGATCCGGCCACGATACGCAGTATTTT,CASSPGSGHDTQYF
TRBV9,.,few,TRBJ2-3,TGTGCCAGCGGACGGGATCGTACAGATACGCAGTATTTT,CASGRDRTDTQYF
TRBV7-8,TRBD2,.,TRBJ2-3,TGTGCCAGCAGCCCTCTAGCGGGGGCCACAGATACGCAGTATTTT,CASSPLAGATDTQYF
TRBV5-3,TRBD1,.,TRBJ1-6,TGTGCCAGAAGCTCGGCGCGGACAGGGCGATCACCCCTCCACTTT,CARSSARTGRSPLHF
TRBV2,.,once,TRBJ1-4,TGTGCCAGCAGTGAAACCGGGGTCAACGAAAAACTGTTTTTT,CASSETGVNEKLFF
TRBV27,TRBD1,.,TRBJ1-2,TGTGCCAGCAGTTTATCAGGGACAGGGACGGGCTATGGCTACACCTTC,CASSLSGTGTGYGYTF
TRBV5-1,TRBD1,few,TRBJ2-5,TGCGCCAGCAGTAAACAGGGGGCGACGCAGACCGGAGAGACCCAGTACTTC,CASSKQGATQTGETQYF
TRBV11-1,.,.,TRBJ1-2,TGTGCCAGCAGCGCTACAGAAGATGGCTACACCTTC,CASSATEDGYTF
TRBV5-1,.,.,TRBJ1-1,TGCGCCAGCAGCTTGGCTCGGGGGGTGAACACTGAAGCTTTCTTT,CASSLARGVNTEAFF
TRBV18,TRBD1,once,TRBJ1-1,TGTGCCAGCTCACTCTCACAGGGGGTATTTGAAGCTTTCTTT,CASSLSQGVFEAFF
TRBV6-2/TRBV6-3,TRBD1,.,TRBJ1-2,TGTGCCAGCAGTGTACAGGGGTTGGCTGGCTACACCTTC,CASSVQGLAGYTF
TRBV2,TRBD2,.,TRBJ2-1,TGTGCCAGCCAGCGAGGAGCGGGGGGGCAGGACAATGAGCAGTTCTTC,CASQRGAGGQDNEQFF
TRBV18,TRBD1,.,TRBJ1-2,TGTGCCAGCTCACCACTCCGGGACAGGGAATATGGCTACACCTTC,CASSPLRDREYGYTF
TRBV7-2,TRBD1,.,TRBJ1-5,TGTGCCAGCAGCCCGGACAGGAGGGATCAGCCCCAGCATTTT,CASSPDRRDQPQHF
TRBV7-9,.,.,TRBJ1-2,TGTGCCAGCAGCTTAAGACGGGGGAACTATGGCTACACCTTC,CASSLRRGNYGYTF
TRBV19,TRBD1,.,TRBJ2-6,TGTGCCAGTAGTACCTTCGGGACAGCCGGTTACTCTGGGGCCAACGTCCTGACTTTC,CASSTFGTAGYSGANVLTF
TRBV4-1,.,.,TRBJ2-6,TGCGCCAGCACCCCGTACCCCTTGAGAATCCGCTCCCCCGGGGCCAACGTCCTGACTTTC,CASTPYPLRIRSPGANVLTF
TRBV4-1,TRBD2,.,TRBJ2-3,TGCGCCAGCAGCCAAGTGCATCTAGCGGGGGGAGCAGATACGCAGTATTTT,CASSQVHLAGGADTQYF
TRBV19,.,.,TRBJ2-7,TGTGCCAGTAGTAGAACAGGGAACTACGAGCAGTACTTC,CASSRTGNYEQYF
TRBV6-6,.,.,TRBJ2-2,TGTGCCAGCAGTGCGAGAGGGGGGGCCACCGGGGAGCTGTTTTTT,CASSARGGATGELFF
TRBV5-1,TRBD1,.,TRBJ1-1,TGCGCCAGCAGCCCAGGGACAGGACAGGGTGAAGCTTTCTTT,CASSPGTGQGEAFF